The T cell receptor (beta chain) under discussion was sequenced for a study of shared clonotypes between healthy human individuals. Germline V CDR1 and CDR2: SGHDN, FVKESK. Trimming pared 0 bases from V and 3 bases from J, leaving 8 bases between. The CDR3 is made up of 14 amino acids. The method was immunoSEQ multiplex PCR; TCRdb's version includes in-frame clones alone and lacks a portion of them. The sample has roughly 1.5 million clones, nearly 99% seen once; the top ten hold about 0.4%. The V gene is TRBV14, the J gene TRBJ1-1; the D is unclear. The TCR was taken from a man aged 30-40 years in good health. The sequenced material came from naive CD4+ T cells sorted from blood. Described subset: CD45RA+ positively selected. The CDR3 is CASSQEPVDTEAFF. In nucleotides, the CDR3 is TGTGCCAGCAGCCAAGAACCGGTAGACACTGAAGCTTTCTTT.